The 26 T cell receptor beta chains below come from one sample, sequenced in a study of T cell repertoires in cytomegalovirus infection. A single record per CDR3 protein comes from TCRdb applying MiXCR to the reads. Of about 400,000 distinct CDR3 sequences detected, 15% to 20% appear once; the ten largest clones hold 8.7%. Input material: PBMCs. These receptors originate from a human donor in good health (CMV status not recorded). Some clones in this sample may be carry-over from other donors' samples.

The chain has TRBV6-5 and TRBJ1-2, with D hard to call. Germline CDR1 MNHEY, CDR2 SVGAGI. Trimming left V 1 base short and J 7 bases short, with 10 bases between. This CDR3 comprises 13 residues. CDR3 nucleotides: TGTGCCAGCAGTTACTTTTCTGGGATTGGCTACACCTTC. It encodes CASSYFSGIGYTF.

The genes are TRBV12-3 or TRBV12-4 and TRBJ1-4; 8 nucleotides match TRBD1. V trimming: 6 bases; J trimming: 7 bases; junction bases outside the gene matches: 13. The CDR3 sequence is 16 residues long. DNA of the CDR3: TGTGCCAGCAGCAACGCCCAGGGGGCAGCTATTGAAAAACTGTTTTTT. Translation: CASSNAQGAAIEKLFF.

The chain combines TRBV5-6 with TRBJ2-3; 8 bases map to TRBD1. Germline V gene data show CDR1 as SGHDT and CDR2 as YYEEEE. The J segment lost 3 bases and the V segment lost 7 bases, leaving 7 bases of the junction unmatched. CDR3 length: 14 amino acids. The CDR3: CASHPQGGTDTQYF. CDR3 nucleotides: TGTGCCAGCCACCCACAGGGGGGTACAGATACGCAGTATTTT.

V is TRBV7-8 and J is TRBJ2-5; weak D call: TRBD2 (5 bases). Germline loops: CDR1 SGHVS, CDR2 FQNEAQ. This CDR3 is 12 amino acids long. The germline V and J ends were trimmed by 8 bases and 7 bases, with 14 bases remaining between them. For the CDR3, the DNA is TGTGCCAGCGGCCTCAATCGGGGGACCCAGTACTTC. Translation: CASGLNRGTQYF. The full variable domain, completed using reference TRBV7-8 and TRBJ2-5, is GAGVSQSPRYKVAKRGQDVALRCDPISGHVSLFWYQQALGQGPEFLTYFQNEAQLDKSGLPSDRFFAERPEGSVSTLKIQRTQQEDSAVYLCASGLNRGTQYFGPGTRLLVL.

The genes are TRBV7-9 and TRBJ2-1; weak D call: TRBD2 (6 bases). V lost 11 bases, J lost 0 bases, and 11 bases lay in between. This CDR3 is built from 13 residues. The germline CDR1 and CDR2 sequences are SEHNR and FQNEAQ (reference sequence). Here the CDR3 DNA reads TGTGCCGGGGGGAGGAGCTCCTACAATGAGCAGTTCTTC. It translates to CAGGRSSYNEQFF. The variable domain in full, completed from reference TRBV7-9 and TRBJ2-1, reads DTGVSQNPRHKITKRGQNVTFRCDPISEHNRLYWYRQTLGQGPEFLTYFQNEAQLEKSRLLSDRFSAERPKGSFSTLEIQRTEQGDSAMYLCAGGRSSYNEQFFGPGTRLTVL.

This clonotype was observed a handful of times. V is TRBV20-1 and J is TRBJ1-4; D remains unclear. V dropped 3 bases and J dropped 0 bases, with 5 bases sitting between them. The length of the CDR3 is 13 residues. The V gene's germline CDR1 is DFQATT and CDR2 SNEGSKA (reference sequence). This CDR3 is CSARLSTNEKLFF. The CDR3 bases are TGCAGTGCTAGGTTGTCAACTAATGAAAAACTGTTTTTT.

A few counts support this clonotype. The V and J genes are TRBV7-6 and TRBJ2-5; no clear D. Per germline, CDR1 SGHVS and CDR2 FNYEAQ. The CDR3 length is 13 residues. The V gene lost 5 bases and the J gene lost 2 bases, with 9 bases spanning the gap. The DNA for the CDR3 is TGTGCCAGCAGCCCCGAACCTCAAGAGACCCAGTACTTC. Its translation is CASSPEPQETQYF.

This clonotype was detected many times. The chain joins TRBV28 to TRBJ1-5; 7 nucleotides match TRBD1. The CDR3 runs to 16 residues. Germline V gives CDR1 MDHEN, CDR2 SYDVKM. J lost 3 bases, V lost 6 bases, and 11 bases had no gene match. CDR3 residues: CASRYATGLPNQPQHF. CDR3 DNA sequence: TGTGCCAGCAGGTATGCGACAGGGCTCCCCAATCAGCCCCAGCATTTT.

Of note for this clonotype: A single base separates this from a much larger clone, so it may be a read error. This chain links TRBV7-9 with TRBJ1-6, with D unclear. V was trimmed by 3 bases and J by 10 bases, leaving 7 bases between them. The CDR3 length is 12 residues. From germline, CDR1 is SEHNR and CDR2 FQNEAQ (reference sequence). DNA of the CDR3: TGTGCCAGCAGCTTCAAAGGGTCACCCCTCCACTTT. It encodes CASSFKGSPLHF.

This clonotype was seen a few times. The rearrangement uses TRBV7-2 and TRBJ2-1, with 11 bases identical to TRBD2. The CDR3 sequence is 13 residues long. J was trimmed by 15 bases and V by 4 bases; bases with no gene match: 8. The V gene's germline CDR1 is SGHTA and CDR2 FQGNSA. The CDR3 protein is CASSSTLAGGLFF. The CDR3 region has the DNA TGTGCCAGCAGCTCCACTCTAGCGGGGGGTCTGTTCTTC.

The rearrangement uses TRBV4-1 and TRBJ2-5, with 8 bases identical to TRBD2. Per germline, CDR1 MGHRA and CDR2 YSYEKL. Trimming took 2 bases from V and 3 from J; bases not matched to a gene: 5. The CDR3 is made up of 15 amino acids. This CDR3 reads CASSQSPAGEETQYF. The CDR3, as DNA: TGCGCCAGCAGCCAAAGTCCAGCGGGGGAAGAGACCCAGTACTTC.

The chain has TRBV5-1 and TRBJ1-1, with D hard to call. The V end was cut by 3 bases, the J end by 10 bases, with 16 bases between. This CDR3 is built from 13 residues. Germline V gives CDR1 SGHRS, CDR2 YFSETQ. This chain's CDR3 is CASSSGPGEGAFF. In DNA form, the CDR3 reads TGCGCCAGCAGCTCAGGACCGGGTGAGGGAGCTTTCTTT.

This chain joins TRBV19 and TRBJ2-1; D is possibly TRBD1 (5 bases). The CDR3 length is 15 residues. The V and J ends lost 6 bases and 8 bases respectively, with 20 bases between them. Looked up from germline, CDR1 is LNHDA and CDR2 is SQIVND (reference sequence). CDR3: CASSQDKTPPDEQFF. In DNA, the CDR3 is TGTGCCAGTAGCCAGGACAAAACCCCCCCGGATGAGCAGTTCTTC.

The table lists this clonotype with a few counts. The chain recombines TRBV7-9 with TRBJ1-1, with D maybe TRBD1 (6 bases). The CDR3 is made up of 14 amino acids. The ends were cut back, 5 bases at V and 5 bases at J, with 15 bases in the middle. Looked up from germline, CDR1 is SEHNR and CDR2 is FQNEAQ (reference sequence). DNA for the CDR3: TGTGCCAGCAGCCCCGCGGGGGCTGTTACTGAAGCTTTCTTT. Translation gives CASSPAGAVTEAFF.

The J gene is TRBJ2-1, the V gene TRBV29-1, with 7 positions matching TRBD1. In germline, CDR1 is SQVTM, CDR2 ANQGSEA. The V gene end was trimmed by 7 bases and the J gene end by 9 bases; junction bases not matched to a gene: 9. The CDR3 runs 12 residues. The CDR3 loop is CSAGTGVGEQFF. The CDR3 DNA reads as TGCAGCGCCGGAACAGGGGTTGGTGAGCAGTTCTTC.

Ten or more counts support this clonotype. CDR3 DNA: TGTGCCAGTAGTATTGACACTGAAGCTTTCTTT. Residues: CASSIDTEAFF. V gene TRBV19 combines with J gene TRBJ1-1; unclear D gene. Deletions cut 3 bases from V and 3 bases from J, with 2 bases between. Germline CDR1 and CDR2: LNHDA and SQIVND (reference sequence). CDR3 length: 11 amino acids.

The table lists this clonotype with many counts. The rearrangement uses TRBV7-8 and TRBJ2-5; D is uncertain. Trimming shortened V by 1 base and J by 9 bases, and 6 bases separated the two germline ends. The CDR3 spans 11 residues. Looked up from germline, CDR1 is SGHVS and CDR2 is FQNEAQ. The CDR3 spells CASSLVGAQYF. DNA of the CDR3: TGTGCCAGCAGCTTAGTTGGGGCCCAGTACTTC.

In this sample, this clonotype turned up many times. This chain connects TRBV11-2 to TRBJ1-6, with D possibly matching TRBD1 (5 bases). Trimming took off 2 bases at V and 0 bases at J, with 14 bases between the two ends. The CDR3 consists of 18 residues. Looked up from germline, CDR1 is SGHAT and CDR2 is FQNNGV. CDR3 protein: CASSLITGTSSYNSPLHF. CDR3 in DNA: TGTGCCAGCAGCTTAATTACCGGGACCAGCTCCTATAATTCACCCCTCCACTTT.

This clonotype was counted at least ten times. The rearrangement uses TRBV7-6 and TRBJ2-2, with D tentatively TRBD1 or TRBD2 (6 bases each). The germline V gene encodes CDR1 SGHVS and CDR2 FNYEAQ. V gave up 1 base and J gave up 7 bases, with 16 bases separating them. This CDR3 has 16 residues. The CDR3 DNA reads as TGTGCCAGCAGCTTAGGAAGGGGGGTGTTGAACGGGGAGCTGTTTTTT. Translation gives CASSLGRGVLNGELFF.

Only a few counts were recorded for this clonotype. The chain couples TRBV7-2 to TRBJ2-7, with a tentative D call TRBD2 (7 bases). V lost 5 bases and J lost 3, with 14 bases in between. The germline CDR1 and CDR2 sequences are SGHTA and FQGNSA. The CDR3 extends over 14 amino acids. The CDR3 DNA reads TGTGCCAGCAGCCGGAGGGGGGAGGGCTACGAGCAGTACTTC. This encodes CASSRRGEGYEQYF.

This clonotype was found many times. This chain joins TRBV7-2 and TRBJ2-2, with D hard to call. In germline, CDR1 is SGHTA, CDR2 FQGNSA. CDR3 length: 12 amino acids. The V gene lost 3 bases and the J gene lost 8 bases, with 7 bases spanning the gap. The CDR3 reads CASSLSWGELFF. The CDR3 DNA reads TGTGCCAGCAGCTTGTCCTGGGGGGAGCTGTTTTTT. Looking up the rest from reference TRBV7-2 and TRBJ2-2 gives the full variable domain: GAGVSQSPSNKVTEKGKDVELRCDPISGHTALYWYRQSLGQGLEFLIYFQGNSAPDKSGLPSDRFSAERTGGSVSTLTIQRTQQEDSAVYLCASSLSWGELFFGEGSRLTVL.

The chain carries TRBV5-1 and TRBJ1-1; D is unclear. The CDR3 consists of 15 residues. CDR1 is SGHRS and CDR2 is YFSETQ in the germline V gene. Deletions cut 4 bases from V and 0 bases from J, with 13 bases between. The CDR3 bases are TGCGCCAGCAGCAGGGAGTCTTTGATGAACACTGAAGCTTTCTTT. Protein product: CASSRESLMNTEAFF.

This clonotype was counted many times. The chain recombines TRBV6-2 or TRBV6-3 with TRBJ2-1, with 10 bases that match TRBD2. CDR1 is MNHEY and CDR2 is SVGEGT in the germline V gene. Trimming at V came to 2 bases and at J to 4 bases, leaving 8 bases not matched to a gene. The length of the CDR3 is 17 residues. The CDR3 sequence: CASSYSGLAVGYNEQFF. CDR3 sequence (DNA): TGTGCCAGCAGTTACAGTGGACTAGCGGTAGGGTACAATGAGCAGTTCTTC.

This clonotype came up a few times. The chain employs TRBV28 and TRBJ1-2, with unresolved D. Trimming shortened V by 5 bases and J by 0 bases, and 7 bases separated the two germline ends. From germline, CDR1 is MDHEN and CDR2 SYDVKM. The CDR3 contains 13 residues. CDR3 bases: TGTGCCAGCAGTGATGTAGCTAACTATGGCTACACCTTC. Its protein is CASSDVANYGYTF.

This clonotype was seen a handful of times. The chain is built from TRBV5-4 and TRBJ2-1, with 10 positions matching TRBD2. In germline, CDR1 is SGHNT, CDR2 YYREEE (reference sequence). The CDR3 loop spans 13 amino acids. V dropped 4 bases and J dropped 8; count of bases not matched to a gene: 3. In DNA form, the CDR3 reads TGTGCCAGCAGCGTAGGGACTAGCGATGAGCAGTTCTTC. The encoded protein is CASSVGTSDEQFF.

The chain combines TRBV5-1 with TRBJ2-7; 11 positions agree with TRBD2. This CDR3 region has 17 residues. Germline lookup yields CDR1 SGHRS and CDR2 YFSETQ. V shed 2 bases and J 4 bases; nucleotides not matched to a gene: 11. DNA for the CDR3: TGCGCCAGCAGCTTAAGAATTAGCGGGGGGGCTAGTTACGAGCAGTACTTC. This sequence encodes CASSLRISGGASYEQYF.